The present T cell receptor (beta chain) was sequenced within a study of Graves' ophthalmopathy and Graves' hyperthyroidism. Study outcomes and limitations: Blood also held most thyroid clonotypes expanded above 0.001 frequency.

Moderate-to-severe activity, CAS ≥3, NOSPECS ≥4 and duration under 3 months were recorded for donors with ophthalmopathy. Certain patients were not enrolled. These were patients with other autoimmune diseases, uncontrolled infections, pregnancy or lactation. The starting material, 10 ml of fresh peripheral blood, provided the PBMCs. The authors amplified TCR beta CDR3 regions from RNA transcripts. HTBI primers primed a first-round RT-PCR, and a second-round multiplex PCR followed. TCRdb independently ran MiXCR on the multiplex PCR reads; one entry per CDR3 protein. The sample carries 300,000 to 400,000 distinct CDR3 sequences, roughly 15% recorded once. Germline V gives CDR1 MDHEN, CDR2 SYDVKM. The V and J ends lost 5 bases and 4 bases respectively, with 15 bases between them. The CDR3 is 14 residues long. This clonotype appeared many times. Its antigen is unknown.

The sequencing sample was made of peripheral blood. The TCR sequence derives from an adult man with Graves' ophthalmopathy. The rearrangement links TRBV28 to TRBJ2-7; D is unresolved. CDR3 region: CASSPASGKYEQYF. In DNA, the CDR3 is TGTGCCAGCAGTCCGGCGTCGGGCAAGTACGAGCAGTACTTC. The variable domain in full, completed from reference TRBV28 and TRBJ2-7, reads DVKVTQSSRYLVKRTGEKVFLECVQDMDHENMFWYRQDPGLGLRLIYFSYDVKMKEKGDIPEGYSVSREKKERFSLILESASTNQTSMYLCASSPASGKYEQYFGPGTRLTVT.